The 14 T cell receptor beta chains below come from one sample, sequenced in a study of T-cell reconstitution after alpha-beta-depleted transplantation in children. The authors prepared the TCRbeta library with unique molecular identifiers. TCRdb passed the PCR reads through MiXCR, listing each CDR3 protein once. The table includes some 300,000 distinct CDR3 sequences, around 10% detected once. The material was PBMCs, obtained before TCRalphabeta/CD19-depleted stem cell transplant. All receptors come from a boy in the first two years of life with acute myeloid leukemia, due to receive a stem cell transplant.

This clonotype showed up just a few times. This chain's CDR3 is CASSLGSREKRNEQFF. The CDR3 DNA follows: TGTGCCAGCAGCTTAGGAAGTCGGGAGAAGAGGAATGAGCAGTTCTTC. The genes are TRBV7-9 and TRBJ2-1; a weak D match, TRBD2 (6 bases). Germline assignment: CDR1 SEHNR and CDR2 FQNEAQ (reference sequence). With 1 base removed from V and 7 bases from J, the gap between germline ends came to 17 bases. The length of the CDR3 is 16 residues.

The chain combines TRBV7-3 with TRBJ2-2, with D perhaps TRBD1 (6 bases). V was clipped by 5 bases and J by 2 bases, with 9 bases between them. This CDR3 region has 14 residues. CDR1 and CDR2 (germline): SGHTA, FQGTGA. The CDR3 sequence: CASSRGQNTGELFF. CDR3 DNA: TGTGCCAGCAGCCGGGGACAAAACACCGGGGAGCTGTTTTTT.

This clonotype was counted at least ten times. The gene calls are TRBV12-3 or TRBV12-4 and TRBJ2-5; 12 bases map to TRBD2. The CDR3 spans 16 residues. Unmatched junction bases numbered 2, after V lost 1 base and J lost 2 bases. CDR3 coding DNA: TGTGCCAGCAGTTTAGGACTAGCGGGGGAGCAAGAGACCCAGTACTTC. This codes for CASSLGLAGEQETQYF.

Points on this clonotype: This may come from a read error, since a much larger clone is one base off. This is likely a read error, given that the CDR3 carries no conserved phenylalanine or tryptophan at its end. This chain joins TRBV28 and TRBJ1-3; D may be TRBD1 (5 bases). Trimming pared 5 bases from V and 2 bases from J, leaving 10 bases between. The germline V gene has CDR1 MDHEN and CDR2 SYDVKM. The CDR3 is 14 residues long. The CDR3 DNA follows: TGTGCCAGCAGTCTAGGGGATGCTGGAAACACCATATATCTT. The encoded protein is CASSLGDAGNTIYL.

In this sample, this clonotype turned up many times. The genes are TRBV7-2 and TRBJ1-6, with a tentative D call TRBD1 (5 bases). V was clipped by 1 base and J by 8 bases, with 9 bases between them. The V gene's germline CDR1 is SGHTA and CDR2 FQGNSA. The CDR3 loop spans 14 amino acids. Here the CDR3 reads CASSLVRVHSPLHF. DNA for the CDR3: TGTGCCAGCAGCTTAGTCAGGGTGCATTCACCCCTCCACTTT.

This clonotype showed up many times. The chain is built from TRBV3-1 and TRBJ1-4, with D unresolved. This CDR3 comprises 14 residues. Germline V gene sequence: CDR1 LGHDT, CDR2 YNNKEL (reference sequence). The V end lost 0 bases, the J end lost 2 bases, and 4 bases lay between the germline ends. The CDR3 DNA is TGTGCCAGCAGCCAAGACCCTACTAATGAAAAACTGTTTTTT. It yields the protein CASSQDPTNEKLFF.

Ten or more counts support this clonotype. The chain's CDR3 is CAWSARGSTDTQYF. CDR3 sequence (DNA): TGTGCCTGGAGTGCGCGGGGGAGCACAGATACGCAGTATTTT. This chain joins TRBV30 and TRBJ2-3, with 7 bases matching TRBD2. This CDR3 region has 14 residues. Germline V gives CDR1 GTSNPN, CDR2 SVGIG (reference sequence). Trimming removed 1 base from V and 0 bases from J; junction bases left unmatched: 1.

On this clonotype itself: Being one base from a much bigger clone, this may be a read error. The chain links TRBV10-3 to TRBJ2-7; D is undetermined. Germline CDR1 and CDR2: ENHRY and SYGVKD. This CDR3 is 14 amino acids long. Trimming pared 6 bases from V and 3 bases from J, leaving 15 bases between. The CDR3 sequence: CAIRPHDIDYEQYF. DNA of the CDR3: TGTGCCATCAGACCTCATGACATAGACTACGAGCAGTACTTC.

Points on this clonotype: Because the CDR3 is missing its conserved closing phenylalanine or tryptophan, this is likely a read error. The rearrangement uses TRBV7-9 and TRBJ2-7; D is perhaps TRBD2 (6 bases). The CDR3 covers 15 residues. The ends were cut back, 4 bases at V and 0 bases at J, with 13 bases in the middle. CDR1 and CDR2 from the germline V gene are SEHNR and FQNEAQ (reference sequence). CDR3 amino acids: CASSSRDSSSYEQYL. The CDR3 DNA sequence: TGTGCCAGCAGCTCCCGGGACTCAAGCTCCTACGAGCAGTACTTG.

This clonotype came up many times. The rearrangement links TRBV7-2 to TRBJ2-3; D gene ambiguous. There are 12 residues in the CDR3. Germline assignment: CDR1 SGHTA and CDR2 FQGNSA. V shed 3 bases and J shed 8 bases, with 9 bases lying between them. The CDR3 spells CASSLFDGTQYF. For the CDR3, the DNA is TGTGCCAGCAGCTTGTTTGATGGTACGCAGTATTTT.

The sample holds many counts of this clonotype. The chain uses TRBV24-1 and TRBJ2-3; perhaps TRBD2 as D (6 bases). The CDR3 length is 15 residues. With 6 bases removed from V and 7 bases from J, the gap between germline ends came to 19 bases. The germline gives CDR1 KGHDR, CDR2 SFDVKD. CDR3 in amino acids: CATSKAGLLSHTQYF. Written as DNA, the CDR3 is TGTGCCACCAGTAAGGCAGGACTACTTTCACATACGCAGTATTTT.

This clonotype was counted many times. The CDR3 sequence: CATSTGPAFYNEQFF. CDR3 in DNA: TGTGCCACCAGCACAGGGCCAGCGTTTTACAATGAGCAGTTCTTC. This chain uses TRBV15 with TRBJ2-1, with D perhaps TRBD1 (5 bases). CDR3 length: 15 residues. CDR1 and CDR2 (germline): LNHNV, YYDKDF (reference sequence). Deletions cut 4 bases from V and 4 bases from J, with 14 bases between.

A word on this clonotype: A much larger clone differs by one base, so this may be a read error. This chain uses TRBV10-3 with TRBJ2-5; the match to TRBD1 covers 11 bases. Per the germline V gene, CDR1 is ENHRY and CDR2 is SYGVKD. CDR3 size: 15 residues. With 6 bases clipped from V and 1 base from J, the junction kept 4 bases outside the gene matches. CDR3 nucleotide sequence: TGTGCCATCAGGGGACAGGGGGGTAGCCAAGAGACCCAGTACTTC. Protein sequence: CAIRGQGGSQETQYF.

This rearrangement joins TRBV6-2 or TRBV6-3 to TRBJ1-5, with a weak D call TRBD1 (6 bases). CDR1 MNHEY and CDR2 SVGEGT come from the germline V gene. Between the trimmed V and J ends, which lost 0 bases and 0 bases, there was a span of 15 bases. The CDR3 runs 18 residues. The CDR3 nucleotides are TGTGCCAGCAGTTACTCGGGCAGGGGATCTTATAGCAATCAGCCCCAGCATTTT. It codes for CASSYSGRGSYSNQPQHF.